This entry lists 20 T cell receptor beta chains sequenced from one sample in a study of blood T cell repertoires in COVID-19. Produced via immunoSEQ multiplex PCR; TCRdb's table is partial and in-frame only. The profile covers over 200,000 clones, with over 70% appearing a single time and around 3.6% taken by the ten largest. Sequenced sample: PBMCs or T cells enriched from blood (not recorded which). All receptors derive from a woman aged 25 to 39 who had been exposed to COVID-19.

The rearrangement joins TRBV30 to TRBJ2-5, with D possibly matching TRBD2 (6 bases). V was shortened by 3 bases and J by 3 bases, with 11 bases between the two germline ends. The CDR3 contains 13 residues. Germline V gene sequence: CDR1 GTSNPN, CDR2 SVGIG (reference sequence). The CDR3 region has the DNA TGTGCCTGGAGCTTAGCGGTAGAAGAGACCCAGTACTTC. Protein product: CAWSLAVEETQYF.

The chain links TRBV4-1 to TRBJ2-3; 12 bases are shared with TRBD2. CDR1 is MGHRA and CDR2 is YSYEKL in the germline V gene. The CDR3 covers 17 residues. J gave up 2 bases and V 1 base, and 4 bases lay outside the gene matches. CDR3 loop: CASSQGLAGVTTDTQYF. The CDR3 nucleotides read TGCGCCAGCAGCCAAGGACTAGCGGGAGTAACCACAGATACGCAGTATTTT.

The rearrangement links TRBV6-2 or TRBV6-3 to TRBJ2-7, with D possibly matching TRBD2 (6 bases). The ends were cut back, 1 base at V and 0 bases at J, with 10 bases in the middle. This CDR3 is 15 amino acids long. Germline loops: CDR1 MNHEY, CDR2 SVGEGT. The CDR3 nucleotides read TGTGCCAGCAGTTACTTTAGCGGTAGCTCCTACGAGCAGTACTTC. Encoded protein: CASSYFSGSSYEQYF.

The chain joins TRBV28 to TRBJ2-7, with TRBD1 identical over 8 bases. V gave up 7 bases and J gave up 1 base; unmatched junction bases: 6. Per germline, CDR1 MDHEN and CDR2 SYDVKM. The CDR3 consists of 14 residues. CDR3 in amino acids: CASKRTGTSYEQYF. CDR3 bases: TGTGCCAGCAAACGGACAGGGACTTCCTACGAGCAGTACTTC. Together with reference TRBV28 and TRBJ2-7, the CDR3 gives the full variable domain: DVKVTQSSRYLVKRTGEKVFLECVQDMDHENMFWYRQDPGLGLRLIYFSYDVKMKEKGDIPEGYSVSREKKERFSLILESASTNQTSMYLCASKRTGTSYEQYFGPGTRLTVT.

V usage is TRBV5-1 and J usage is TRBJ2-1; 9 bases agree with TRBD2. Germline V gene lookup returns CDR1 SGHRS and CDR2 YFSETQ. CDR3 length: 16 amino acids. The ends lost 0 bases at V and 4 bases at J; junction bases unmatched: 5. The chain's CDR3 is CASSLAVLAGYNEQFF. The CDR3 coding sequence is TGCGCCAGCAGCTTGGCCGTGCTAGCGGGGTACAATGAGCAGTTCTTC.

This clone turned up a few times. The V gene is TRBV30, the J gene TRBJ2-2; TRBD1 is a possible D gene (6 bases). Trimming stripped 3 bases from V and 3 bases from J, with 14 bases between. CDR3 length: 15 residues. From germline, CDR1 is GTSNPN and CDR2 SVGIG (reference sequence). As DNA, the CDR3 is TGTGCCTGGAGCCGACGACAGGCCTACACCGGGGAGCTGTTTTTT. Translated, it gives CAWSRRQAYTGELFF.

This rearrangement joins TRBV14 to TRBJ2-1; 10 bases match TRBD2. Germline assignment: CDR1 SGHDN and CDR2 FVKESK. V dropped 3 bases and J dropped 9; count of bases not matched to a gene: 11. The CDR3 length is 16 residues. CDR3 region: CASSHLGLAGVGEQFF. The CDR3 coding sequence is TGTGCCAGCAGCCATCTAGGGCTAGCGGGAGTAGGTGAGCAGTTCTTC.

The chain joins TRBV10-2 to TRBJ1-3; possibly TRBD1 for D (5 bases). The V and J ends lost 0 bases and 0 bases respectively, with 6 bases between them. The CDR3 spans 15 residues. Germline V CDR1 and CDR2: WSHSY, SAAADI. This CDR3 is CASSESGGSGNTIYF. The CDR3, as DNA: TGCGCCAGCAGTGAGTCCGGGGGCTCTGGAAACACCATATATTTT.

This clone was seen just once. The genes are TRBV2 and TRBJ2-1; TRBD2 aligns across 10 bases. Looked up from germline, CDR1 is SNHLY and CDR2 is FYNNEI. With V trimmed by 4 bases and J by 8 bases, 8 bases remained unmatched. The CDR3 consists of 15 residues. CDR3 sequence: CASSGGTSERDEQFF. CDR3 in DNA: TGTGCCAGCAGTGGCGGGACTAGCGAACGCGATGAGCAGTTCTTC.

This chain uses TRBV7-2 with TRBJ2-1, with D possibly matching TRBD2 (5 bases). The V gene's germline CDR1 is SGHTA and CDR2 FQGNSA. The CDR3 contains 14 residues. Deletions cut 2 bases from V and 10 bases from J, with 15 bases between. The CDR3: CASSLNPQGSEQFF. CDR3 in DNA: TGTGCCAGCAGCTTAAACCCACAAGGGAGCGAGCAGTTCTTC.

This clone was recorded only once. This chain links TRBV18 with TRBJ2-1, with 7 bases matching TRBD2. Germline CDR1 KGHSH, CDR2 LQKENI. The CDR3 has 13 amino acids. V lost 6 bases and J lost 10; bases outside the gene matches: 9. The CDR3 DNA reads as TGTGCCAGCTCGCCCGGGACTACCGGGGAGCAGTTCTTC. As protein: CASSPGTTGEQFF.

The chain joins TRBV30 to TRBJ1-1; 8 nucleotides match TRBD1. Germline-derived CDR1 and CDR2 are GTSNPN and SVGIG (reference sequence). The CDR3 runs to 13 residues. The ends lost 3 bases at V and 6 bases at J; junction bases unmatched: 6. The CDR3: CAWRNRGKAEAFF. DNA for the CDR3: TGTGCCTGGAGAAACAGGGGGAAAGCTGAAGCTTTCTTT.

This rearrangement joins TRBV11-2 to TRBJ1-2, with D possibly matching TRBD1 (6 bases). From germline, CDR1 is SGHAT and CDR2 FQNNGV. V was clipped by 1 base and J by 0 bases, with 9 bases between them. There are 15 residues in the CDR3. The CDR3 region is CASSLGTDTNYGYTF. CDR3 in DNA: TGTGCCAGCAGCTTAGGGACAGACACTAACTATGGCTACACCTTC.

This clone was observed a single time. This chain connects TRBV28 to TRBJ2-3; 7 nucleotides align to TRBD2. Germline CDR1 is MDHEN and CDR2 is SYDVKM. The V segment lost 4 bases and the J segment 5 bases; nucleotides outside the gene matches: 6. This CDR3 region has 14 residues. In nucleotides, the CDR3 is TGTGCCAGCAGTTCCTGGGGGGGTCGAGATACGCAGTATTTT. Protein sequence: CASSSWGGRDTQYF.

This clone was recorded once. This rearrangement joins TRBV12-5 to TRBJ1-5, with TRBD1 matching 7 bases. The V gene end was trimmed by 0 bases and the J gene end by 2 bases; junction bases not matched to a gene: 7. From germline, CDR1 is LGHNT and CDR2 FRNRAP. The CDR3 length is 17 residues. CDR3 amino acids: CASGLVLGQDGNQPQHF. The CDR3 DNA is TGTGCTAGTGGTTTGGTACTTGGACAGGATGGCAATCAGCCCCAGCATTTT. Combining the CDR3 with reference TRBV12-5 and TRBJ1-5 gives the whole variable domain DARVTQTPRHKVTEMGQEVTMRCQPILGHNTVFWYRQTMMQGLELLAYFRNRAPLDDSGMPKDRFSAEMPDATLATLKIQPSEPRDSAVYFCASGLVLGQDGNQPQHFGDGTRLSIL.

The chain employs TRBV2 and TRBJ1-1, with TRBD1 matching 10 bases. V lost 9 bases, J lost 0 bases, and 1 base stayed unmatched. The CDR3 length is 13 residues. CDR1 SNHLY and CDR2 FYNNEI come from the germline V gene. The CDR3 protein is CARGQGLNTEAFF. DNA for the CDR3: TGTGCCAGGGGACAGGGGTTGAACACTGAAGCTTTCTTT.

The gene calls are TRBV5-5 and TRBJ2-1; 12 bases fit TRBD1. The CDR3 runs 19 residues. The V segment lost 0 bases and the J segment 8 bases; nucleotides outside the gene matches: 15. Germline V gene lookup returns CDR1 SGHKS and CDR2 YYEKEE (reference sequence). CDR3 residues: CASSLETHRPGQGADEQFF. CDR3 bases: TGTGCCAGCAGCTTGGAAACGCATCGACCGGGACAGGGGGCCGATGAGCAGTTCTTC.

V usage is TRBV20-1 and J usage is TRBJ1-1; TRBD1 agrees at 7 bases. Germline V CDR1 and CDR2: DFQATT, SNEGSKA (reference sequence). The CDR3 contains 12 residues. Germline trimming cut 3 bases from V and 8 bases from J; bases unmatched to any gene: 6. The chain's CDR3 is CSASVTGQEAFF. The CDR3 region has the DNA TGCAGTGCTAGTGTGACGGGACAGGAAGCTTTCTTT.

This chain links TRBV21-1 with TRBJ2-6; the table's D call, TRBD1, has no DNA check behind it. TRBV21-1 is a recognized pseudogene. CDR3 length: 15 amino acids. CDR3 amino acids: CASYGGTGGANVLTF. The DNA of the CDR3 is TGTGCCAGCTACGGAGGGACAGGTGGGGCCAACGTCCTGACTTTC.

The chain employs TRBV5-4 and TRBJ2-7, with 11 bases lining up with TRBD2. Trimming at V came to 4 bases and at J to 6 bases, leaving 9 bases not matched to a gene. CDR3 size: 15 residues. Per the germline V gene, CDR1 is SGHNT and CDR2 is YYREEE (reference sequence). CDR3 amino acids: CASSRIAGGYSEQYF. DNA for the CDR3: TGTGCCAGCAGCCGTATAGCGGGAGGGTATTCCGAGCAGTACTTC.